This T cell receptor (beta chain) was retrieved from a study of CD8 T cells in ankylosing spondylitis. Study-wide findings and caveats: Enrichment of disease-linked clones was reportedly significant in matched ankylosing spondylitis synovial fluid. Seemingly characteristic of ankylosing spondylitis blood was a TCR beta motif consisting of 7 or 8 highly homologous variants.

This clonotype showed up many times. Its target is unknown. A quantitative 5'-RACE method, one with molecular barcodes, was used to make TCR beta libraries. MiXCR, applied by TCRdb to the 5' RACE reads, yields one record per CDR3 protein. The sample has 250,000 to 400,000 distinct CDR3 sequences, roughly 11% seen once. Germline assignment: CDR1 SGHRS and CDR2 YFSETQ. There are 15 residues in the CDR3. V shed 5 bases and J shed 2 bases, with 14 bases lying between them. The clonotype comes from a female donor with ankylosing spondylitis or in good health (not recorded which). The sample taken for sequencing was blood, either unsorted or a sorted T cell fraction (not recorded which). The V call is TRBV5-1, the J call TRBJ1-5; TRBD1 is a possible D gene (5 bases). CDR3 amino acids: CASRPAGDGNQPQHF. In nucleotides, the CDR3 is TGCGCCAGCAGGCCGGCGGGGGATGGCAATCAGCCCCAGCATTTT.